A single sample is the source of the 24 T cell receptor beta chains below, sequenced in a study of response to subunit inactivated influenza vaccine. TCRdb ran MiXCR on the RT-PCR reads and lists one entry per CDR3 protein. The sample contains about 800,000 distinct CDR3 sequences, around 20% of which appear only once. The material was PBMCs from blood, obtained approximately 5 days after vaccination. The receptors originated from a man aged 45-65 years who received an inactivated influenza vaccine.

This clonotype was observed a handful of times. This rearrangement joins TRBV5-1 to TRBJ2-1, with D perhaps TRBD1 (6 bases). CDR3 length equals 14 residues. Between the trimmed V and J ends, which lost 0 bases and 6 bases, there was a span of 10 bases. Per the germline V gene, CDR1 is SGHRS and CDR2 is YFSETQ. The DNA of the CDR3 is TGCGCCAGCAGCTTGGGACAGGAGGTCAATGAGCAGTTCTTC. As protein: CASSLGQEVNEQFF.

This clonotype turned up a few times. The chain uses TRBV12-3 or TRBV12-4 and TRBJ2-1; 7 bases are a match to TRBD2. J gave up 4 bases and V 3 bases, and 12 bases lay outside the gene matches. This CDR3 is built from 17 residues. CDR3 bases: TGTGCCAGCAGTTTTAATTTGAGGACTAGAGATTACAATGAGCAGTTCTTC. It specifies CASSFNLRTRDYNEQFF.

The CDR3: CASSQEVVLGLHGYTF. CDR3 coding DNA: TGCGCCAGCAGCCAAGAAGTTGTACTGGGGCTACATGGCTACACCTTC. The J gene is TRBJ1-2, the V gene TRBV4-1; possibly TRBD1 for D (5 bases). Trimming left V 0 bases short and J 6 bases short, with 17 bases between. CDR1 is MGHRA, CDR2 YSYEKL, per germline. The CDR3 is 16 residues long.

This clonotype appeared a single time. The genes are TRBV6-2 or TRBV6-3 and TRBJ2-7; possibly TRBD2 for D (6 bases). Per the germline V gene, CDR1 is MNHEY and CDR2 is SVGEGT. V shed 8 bases and J shed 3 bases, with 23 bases lying between them. This CDR3 has 16 residues. The CDR3 sequence: CASFPLGGGALYEQYF. In DNA form, the CDR3 reads TGTGCCAGCTTCCCTTTAGGAGGAGGGGCTCTCTACGAGCAGTACTTC.

This clonotype was counted a single time. This sequence joins TRBV20-1 and TRBJ2-7; perhaps TRBD1 as D (6 bases). The CDR3 consists of 13 residues. Germline V gene sequence: CDR1 DFQATT, CDR2 SNEGSKA (reference sequence). The V and J ends lost 5 bases and 4 bases respectively, with 15 bases between them. CDR3 loop: CSAQISGVYEQYF. For the CDR3, the DNA is TGCAGTGCTCAGATTTCAGGGGTTTACGAGCAGTACTTC.

This clonotype has just a few counts. The V gene is TRBV2, the J gene TRBJ2-7, with unresolved D. This CDR3 contains 16 residues. V lost 2 bases and J 4 bases, leaving 18 bases between the germline ends. CDR1 and CDR2 from the germline V gene are SNHLY and FYNNEI. This CDR3 is CASSEPQIPRIYEQYF. In DNA, the CDR3 is TGTGCCAGCAGTGAACCCCAGATCCCCAGGATTTACGAGCAGTACTTC.

This chain joins TRBV12-3 or TRBV12-4 and TRBJ2-5; D tentatively fits TRBD1 or TRBD2 (5 bases each). V lost 5 bases and J lost 9, with 13 bases in between. The length of the CDR3 is 12 residues. The chain's CDR3 is CASSLQLGAQYF. The DNA of the CDR3 is TGTGCCAGCAGTCTGCAACTGGGGGCCCAGTACTTC.

This clonotype showed up just a few times. The chain employs TRBV24-1 and TRBJ2-4, with D perhaps matching TRBD1 (5 bases). CDR3 length: 12 amino acids. Between the trimmed V and J ends, which lost 5 bases and 7 bases, there was a span of 8 bases. The germline gives CDR1 KGHDR, CDR2 SFDVKD. CDR3 DNA sequence: TGTGCCACCAGTGCCGCAGGGAACATTCAGTACTTC. Translated, it gives CATSAAGNIQYF.

This sequence joins TRBV11-2 and TRBJ2-4, with no clear D. The CDR3 contains 12 residues. V lost 3 bases and J lost 9, with 9 bases in between. The germline CDR1 and CDR2 sequences are SGHAT and FQNNGV. CDR3 nucleotide sequence: TGTGCCAGCAGCTTGGGAAGGAGCATTCAGTACTTC. Residues: CASSLGRSIQYF.

The chain recombines TRBV20-1 with TRBJ2-3; 7 bases map to TRBD2. The V gene's germline CDR1 is DFQATT and CDR2 SNEGSKA (reference sequence). The J segment lost 6 bases and the V segment lost 5 bases, leaving 14 bases of the junction unmatched. The CDR3 is 15 amino acids. CDR3 sequence reads: CSASSWEGPSDTQYF. As DNA, the CDR3 is TGCAGTGCTTCGTCGTGGGAGGGCCCATCGGATACGCAGTATTTT.

In its sample, this clonotype was seen many times. The CDR3 region is CASSQDHLAGYNEQFF. In DNA, the CDR3 is TGCGCCAGCAGCCAAGATCACCTAGCGGGCTACAATGAGCAGTTCTTC. V is TRBV4-3 and J is TRBJ2-1; 8 bases line up with TRBD2. CDR1 and CDR2 from the germline V gene are LGHNA and YSLEER. The CDR3 has 16 amino acids. V lost 0 bases and J lost 3; bases outside the gene matches: 4.

This clonotype was found a few times. The chain combines TRBV7-2 with TRBJ2-3; 7 nucleotides align to TRBD2. This CDR3 is built from 15 residues. Germline trimming cut 0 bases from V and 12 bases from J; bases unmatched to any gene: 12. Looked up from germline, CDR1 is SGHTA and CDR2 is FQGNSA. Written as DNA, the CDR3 is TGTGCCAGCAGCTTAGCGCGCCTCGGGAGGCCATTCCAGTATTTT. Protein sequence: CASSLARLGRPFQYF.

This clonotype was counted a few times. This sequence joins TRBV20-1 and TRBJ2-3; D is uncertain. Germline V gene sequence: CDR1 DFQATT, CDR2 SNEGSKA (reference sequence). CDR3 size: 15 residues. The V end was cut by 1 base, the J end by 2 bases, with 13 bases between. CDR3 protein: CSARGPRALTDTQYF. In nucleotides, the CDR3 is TGCAGTGCTAGAGGGCCCCGGGCCCTCACAGATACGCAGTATTTT.

The sample holds a few counts of this clonotype. J is TRBJ1-2 and V is TRBV20-1; D is undetermined. The CDR3 loop spans 12 amino acids. Germline-derived CDR1 and CDR2 are DFQATT and SNEGSKA (reference sequence). V dropped 2 bases and J dropped 4 bases, with 8 bases sitting between them. The DNA of the CDR3 is TGCAGTGCTAGATTTGGCGGCTATGGCTACACCTTC. It yields the protein CSARFGGYGYTF.

Ten or more counts support this clonotype. An end of the junction does not agree with germline; a read error may underlie this. The chain is built from TRBV4-1 and TRBJ1-5; D not resolved. This CDR3 region has 15 residues. The germline V gene has CDR1 MGHRA and CDR2 YSYEKL. The CDR3 protein is CASSQERYSNQPQHF. The CDR3 region has the DNA TGTGCCAGCAGCCAGGAGAGATATAGCAATCAGCCCCAGCATTTT.

In this sample, this clonotype turned up a few times. The V call is TRBV20-1, the J call TRBJ2-7; 11 nucleotides agree with TRBD2. This CDR3 spans 15 amino acids. Trimming cost V 4 bases and J 4 bases; bases outside gene matches: 9. Per the germline V gene, CDR1 is DFQATT and CDR2 is SNEGSKA (reference sequence). The DNA for the CDR3 is TGCAGTGCTATTGCCCCCGGGACTAGCGGATACGAGCAGTACTTC. Translating gives CSAIAPGTSGYEQYF.

This clonotype was detected only a few times. The rearrangement links TRBV5-1 to TRBJ2-7; tentative D call: TRBD2 (5 bases). Trimming left V 1 base short and J 4 bases short, with 21 bases between. This CDR3 is 17 amino acids long. Germline V gene data show CDR1 as SGHRS and CDR2 as YFSETQ. The CDR3 region is CASSLLSGASTGYEQYF. The CDR3 DNA is TGCGCCAGCAGCTTGCTGAGCGGAGCCTCTACTGGATACGAGCAGTACTTC. The full variable domain, rest sourced from reference TRBV5-1 and TRBJ2-7, is KAGVTQTPRYLIKTRGQQVTLSCSPISGHRSVSWYQQTPGQGLQFLFEYFSETQRNKGNFPGRFSGRQFSNSRSEMNVSTLELGDSALYLCASSLLSGASTGYEQYFGPGTRLTVT.

About this clonotype: One end of the junction does not line up with germline, which may come from a read error. This sequence joins TRBV20-1 and TRBJ2-3; a weak D match, TRBD2 (5 bases). CDR1 and CDR2 (germline): DFQATT, SNEGSKA (reference sequence). The length of the CDR3 is 15 residues. The DNA of the CDR3 is TGCAGTGCTAGGGGTCGCGGCTCTAGCACAGATAAGCAGTATTTT. Amino acid sequence: CSARGRGSSTDKQYF.

V is TRBV6-1 and J is TRBJ1-6; 8 nucleotides align to TRBD1. The CDR3 has 16 residues. Germline V gene data show CDR1 as MNHNS and CDR2 as SASEGT. V lost 2 bases to trimming and J lost 9 bases; unmatched junction nucleotides: 9. CDR3 bases: TGTGCCAGCAGTGAATCCCCAGGGGGCTCGGCTTCACCCCTCCACTTT. Amino acids: CASSESPGGSASPLHF.

Only a few counts were recorded for this clonotype. The chain is built from TRBV12-3 or TRBV12-4 and TRBJ1-1, with unresolved D. CDR3 length: 14 amino acids. The V end lost 7 bases, the J end lost 1 base, and 13 bases lay between the germline ends. The CDR3 spells CASTLGQPNTEAFF. The CDR3 region has the DNA TGTGCCAGCACCCTTGGGCAGCCGAACACTGAAGCTTTCTTT.

There are a few counts of this clonotype. The V call is TRBV7-2, the J call TRBJ2-1, with D perhaps matching TRBD1 (7 bases). The germline CDR1 and CDR2 sequences are SGHTA and FQGNSA. V was pared by 5 bases and J by 12 bases, with 23 bases between. The CDR3 covers 15 residues. The CDR3 reads CASSLVEGAYSGQFF. In DNA form, the CDR3 reads TGTGCCAGCAGCCTCGTGGAGGGGGCTTATTCGGGGCAGTTCTTC. Full variable domain (missing parts from reference TRBV7-2 and TRBJ2-1): GAGVSQSPSNKVTEKGKDVELRCDPISGHTALYWYRQSLGQGLEFLIYFQGNSAPDKSGLPSDRFSAERTGGSVSTLTIQRTQQEDSAVYLCASSLVEGAYSGQFFGPGTRLTVL.

J is TRBJ2-3 and V is TRBV6-2 or TRBV6-3; possible D gene TRBD2, 6 bases. CDR1 and CDR2 (germline): MNHEY, SVGEGT. Trimming took off 6 bases at V and 4 bases at J, with 14 bases between the two ends. The CDR3 runs to 14 residues. CDR3 residues: CASSPGGTPDTQYF. CDR3 coding DNA: TGTGCCAGCAGCCCCGGAGGGACCCCAGATACGCAGTATTTT.

With regard to this clonotype: Germline and junction disagree at one end, which may indicate a read error. This chain joins TRBV29-1 and TRBJ2-2; 9 bases line up with TRBD1. The CDR3 has 16 amino acids. CDR1 and CDR2 (germline): SQVTM, ANQGSEA. CDR3 region: CSVEDRGKGNTGELFF. The CDR3, as DNA: TGCAGCGTGGAAGACAGGGGGAAAGGAAACACCGGGGAGCTGTTTTTT.

The chain has TRBV7-2 and TRBJ1-1; perhaps TRBD1 as D (6 bases). This CDR3 contains 14 residues. Germline lookup yields CDR1 SGHTA and CDR2 FQGNSA. V was cut by 1 base and J by 8 bases, with 14 bases left in between. For the CDR3, the DNA is TGTGCCAGCAGCTTAGTACAGGGTAGCGTAGAAGCTTTCTTT. Its protein product is CASSLVQGSVEAFF.